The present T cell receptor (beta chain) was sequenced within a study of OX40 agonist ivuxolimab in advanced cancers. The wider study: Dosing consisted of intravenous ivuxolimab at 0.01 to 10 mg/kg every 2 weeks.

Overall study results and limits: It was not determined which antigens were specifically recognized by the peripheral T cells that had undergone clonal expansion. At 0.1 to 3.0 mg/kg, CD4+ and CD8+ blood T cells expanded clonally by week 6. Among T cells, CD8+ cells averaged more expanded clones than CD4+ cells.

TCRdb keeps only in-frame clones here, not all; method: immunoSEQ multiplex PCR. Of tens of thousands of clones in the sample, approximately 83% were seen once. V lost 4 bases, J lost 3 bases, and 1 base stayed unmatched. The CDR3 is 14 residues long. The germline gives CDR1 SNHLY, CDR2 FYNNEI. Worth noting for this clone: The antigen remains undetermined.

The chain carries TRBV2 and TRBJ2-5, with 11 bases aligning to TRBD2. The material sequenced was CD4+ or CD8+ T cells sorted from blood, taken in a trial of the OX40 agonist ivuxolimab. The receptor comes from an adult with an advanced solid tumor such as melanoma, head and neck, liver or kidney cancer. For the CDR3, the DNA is TGTGCCAGCAGTGTGGGACTAGCGGAAGAGACCCAGTACTTC. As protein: CASSVGLAEETQYF. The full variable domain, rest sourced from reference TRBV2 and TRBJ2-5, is EPEVTQTPSHQVTQMGQEVILRCVPISNHLYFYWYRQILGQKVEFLVSFYNNEISEKSEIFDDQFSVERPDGSNFTLKIRSTKLEDSAMYFCASSVGLAEETQYFGPGTRLLVL.